A selection of T cell receptor beta chains follows, all from one sample in a study of blood T cell repertoires in COVID-19. Using immunoSEQ multiplex PCR, the repertoire was profiled, and TCRdb retains in-frame clones only, with some absent. The sample includes fewer than 400,000 clones, 89% of them seen just once. The sample comprised PBMCs or T cells enriched from blood (not recorded which). The receptors originated from a woman in her 30s who had recovered from COVID-19. The CDR3 runs from the conserved cysteine through the conserved F or W. Fields, in order: V gene, CDR3 protein.

V: TRBV3-1/TRBV3-2
CDR3: CASRRTSGGPYNEQFF

V: TRBV5-1
CDR3: CASSAGLTSAELFF

V: TRBV29-1
CDR3: CSVAPSTGEWYNEQFF

V: TRBV15
CDR3: CATRERGQAGEKLFF

V: TRBV5-4
CDR3: CASSLILKAGGVTDTQYF

V: TRBV10-3
CDR3: CAISDIRNYGYTF

V: TRBV15
CDR3: CATSRPGQGGEKLFF

V: TRBV5-4
CDR3: CASSGGTGLVTGELFF

V: TRBV14
CDR3: CASPPGDTQYF

V: TRBV3-1/TRBV3-2
CDR3: CASSQLRGGRSYYGYTF

V: TRBV2
CDR3: CASSDMRTGEGLAEAFF

V: TRBV28
CDR3: CASSLPQGATGYTF

V: TRBV5-1
CDR3: CASSSDRGQTEAFF

V: TRBV18
CDR3: CASSPSLLTGGDGYTF

V: TRBV30
CDR3: CAWSYSGAYNEQFF

V: TRBV20-1
CDR3: CSASKWDRFSNEQFF

V: TRBV7-2
CDR3: CASSLVGTGDNQPQHF

V: TRBV30
CDR3: CAWSRASQGYEQYF

V: TRBV18
CDR3: CASSPPSSGTQETQYF

V: TRBV7-9
CDR3: CASSFSGTEAFF

V: TRBV9
CDR3: CASSVVGLSHNEQFF

V: TRBV27
CDR3: CASSWAYDQPQHF

V: TRBV2
CDR3: CASRPDREMRSYEQYF

V: TRBV2
CDR3: CASLTGYGSGYTF

V: TRBV27
CDR3: CASRDRGNTEAFF

V: TRBV10-3
CDR3: CAISEPGQAGPSIGTDTQYF

V: TRBV11-2
CDR3: CASSLGAILRGSGNTIYF

V: TRBV5-1
CDR3: CASSFRQSSYNSPLHF

V: TRBV27
CDR3: CASSLYRGNTEAFF

V: TRBV18
CDR3: CASSPGGSSNQPQHF

V: TRBV30
CDR3: CAWSNGNRGQPQHF

V: TRBV2
CDR3: CASSASLETQYF

V: TRBV7-8
CDR3: CASSLEPAEDGYTF

V: TRBV29-1
CDR3: CSVAGGQGTYEQYF

V: TRBV25-1
CDR3: CASSGGLYEQYF

V: TRBV3-1/TRBV3-2
CDR3: CASSRLGRVCEQYF

V: TRBV12-5
CDR3: CASGPDRGFGDTQYF

V: TRBV5-8
CDR3: CASSHQTWLSSYNEQFF

V: TRBV20-1
CDR3: CSASETGTGNQPQHF

V: TRBV27
CDR3: CASSSRGQGRYEQYF

V: TRBV29-1
CDR3: CSVETGGYYGYTF

V: TRBV6-1
CDR3: CASSDPGRVYEQYF

V: TRBV7-9
CDR3: CASGTGGEAFF

V: TRBV6-5
CDR3: CASRPGGLTAGYTF

V: TRBV10-2
CDR3: CASRDRGGEEKLFF

V: TRBV4-2
CDR3: CASSQARGQGEKLFF

V: TRBV28
CDR3: CASSLDLAGWEQYF

V: TRBV15
CDR3: CATRTSGGNEQYF

V: TRBV7-3
CDR3: CASSRGQGLGNEQFF

V: TRBV24-1
CDR3: CATSDPPGGSSDTQYF

V: TRBV10-2
CDR3: CASSPAGAGNTIYF

V: TRBV19
CDR3: CASKTGTGFYEQFF

V: TRBV28
CDR3: CASSPTGFTEAFF